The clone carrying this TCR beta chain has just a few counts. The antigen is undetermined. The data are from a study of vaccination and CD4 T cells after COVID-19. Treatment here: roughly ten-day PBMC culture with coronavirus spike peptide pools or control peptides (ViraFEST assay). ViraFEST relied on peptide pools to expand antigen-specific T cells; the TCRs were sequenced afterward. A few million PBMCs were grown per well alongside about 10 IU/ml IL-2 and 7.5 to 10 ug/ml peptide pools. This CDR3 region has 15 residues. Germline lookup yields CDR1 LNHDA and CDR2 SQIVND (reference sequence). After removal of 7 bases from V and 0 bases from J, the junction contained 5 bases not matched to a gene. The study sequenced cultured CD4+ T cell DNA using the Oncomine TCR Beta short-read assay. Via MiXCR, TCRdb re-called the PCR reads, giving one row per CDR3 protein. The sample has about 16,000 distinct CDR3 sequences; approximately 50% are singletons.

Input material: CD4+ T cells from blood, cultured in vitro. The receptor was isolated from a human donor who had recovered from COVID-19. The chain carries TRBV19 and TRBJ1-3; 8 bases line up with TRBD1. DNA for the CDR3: TGTGCCAGTACTCAGGGGGCCCGCTCTGGAAACACCATATATTTT. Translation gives CASTQGARSGNTIYF.